This note documents a single TCR beta chain sequence. No antigen is known for it. This sample is drawn from a study of T cell repertoires in cytomegalovirus infection. At the level of the study: Recently described HLA-C-restricted plus well-studied HLA-B-restricted CMV epitopes were used. Carrying CMV and the relevant HLA type showed in public TCR beta signatures. General study findings and limits: Adding up the frequency of public TCR beta families identified people who carried CMV plus the relevant HLA.

Germline lookup yields CDR1 ENHRY and CDR2 SYGVKD. The CDR3 is 15 residues long. Trimming cost V 2 bases and J 1 base; bases outside gene matches: 3. MiXCR, applied by TCRdb to the reads, yields one record per CDR3 protein. The data show about 110,000 distinct CDR3 sequences, around 31% seen once. V and J are TRBV10-3 and TRBJ2-7; TRBD2 aligns across 9 bases. The material was CD8+ T cells from cultured PBMCs, obtained from culture after CMV antigen stimulation. This TCR derives from a human donor in good health (CMV status not recorded). Some clones in this sample may be carry-over from other donors' samples. CDR3 sequence (DNA): TGTGCCATCAGTGAGAGTCTAGCGGGGTCCTACGAGCAGTACTTC. This sequence encodes CAISESLAGSYEQYF.